Following are 18 T cell receptor beta chains from one sample sequenced in a study of blood T cell repertoires in COVID-19. Clones were sequenced by immunoSEQ multiplex PCR, and TCRdb holds only the in-frame ones, with some missing. The sample shows roughly 20,000 clones, about 90% of them seen only once. The sequenced sample consisted of peripheral blood. These receptors all stem from a woman older than 75 with active COVID-19.

The chain is built from TRBV7-9 and TRBJ2-5; the match to TRBD2 covers 9 bases. The germline V gene encodes CDR1 SEHNR and CDR2 FQNEAQ (reference sequence). The V and J ends lost 6 bases and 6 bases, in that order; junction bases with no gene match: 8. CDR3 size: 14 residues. CDR3 in DNA: TGTGCCAGCAGTTCTATAGCGGGGGCAAAGACCCAGTACTTC. Its translation: CASSSIAGAKTQYF.

The CDR3 region is CASSLSSGGGGETQYF. DNA for the CDR3: TGCGCCAGCAGCTTATCTAGCGGGGGGGGCGGGGAGACCCAGTACTTC. The V and J genes are TRBV5-1 and TRBJ2-5; 12 bases are a match to TRBD2. CDR1 is SGHRS and CDR2 is YFSETQ in the germline V gene. This CDR3 spans 16 amino acids. V was pared by 2 bases and J by 5 bases, with 7 bases of the junction left unmatched.

The chain has TRBV6-6 and TRBJ1-3, with D perhaps matching TRBD1 (6 bases). CDR3 length: 14 residues. V lost 5 bases and J lost 2, with 10 bases in between. Germline values: CDR1 MNHNY, CDR2 SVGAGI (reference sequence). CDR3 protein: CASSTQGPGNTIYF. DNA for the CDR3: TGTGCCAGCAGTACCCAGGGGCCTGGAAACACCATATATTTT.

The chain employs TRBV11-3 and TRBJ1-3; 7 bases are shared with TRBD1. The germline CDR1 and CDR2 sequences are SGHNT and YENEEA. V shed 7 bases, J shed 1 base, and the junction held 4 bases outside the gene matches. This CDR3 is 14 amino acids long. The CDR3 sequence is CASTRQGSGNTIYF. The CDR3 bases are TGTGCCAGCACCCGACAGGGTTCTGGAAACACCATATATTTT.

V is TRBV4-3 and J is TRBJ2-2, with D unclear. The CDR3 runs to 16 residues. The germline CDR1 and CDR2 sequences are LGHNA and YSLEER. Trimming removed 1 base from V and 6 bases from J, with 15 bases in between. CDR3 DNA sequence: TGCGCCAGCAGCCAAGTTAATGCAGTCGGGTCCGGGGAGCTGTTTTTT. Residues: CASSQVNAVGSGELFF.

The chain combines TRBV30 with TRBJ1-4, with 7 bases identical to TRBD1. The germline gives CDR1 GTSNPN, CDR2 SVGIG (reference sequence). V lost 8 bases to trimming and J lost 8 bases; unmatched junction nucleotides: 11. CDR3 length: 13 residues. The CDR3 protein is CASRDQGGEKLFF. The CDR3, as DNA: TGTGCCAGCCGGGACCAGGGGGGAGAAAAACTGTTTTTT.

The gene calls are TRBV19 and TRBJ1-6; D remains unclear. Germline assignment: CDR1 LNHDA and CDR2 SQIVND (reference sequence). V dropped 7 bases and J dropped 1 base, with 23 bases sitting between them. CDR3 length equals 19 residues. The CDR3 sequence is CASIADGFFPGSYNSPLHF. CDR3 in DNA: TGTGCCAGTATAGCGGACGGTTTTTTCCCGGGATCCTATAATTCACCCCTCCACTTT. The variable domain in full, with the rest retrieved from reference TRBV19 and TRBJ1-6, is DGGITQSPKYLFRKEGQNVTLSCEQNLNHDAMYWYRQDPGQGLRLIYYSQIVNDFQKGDIAEGYSVSREKKESFPLTVTSAQKNPTAFYLCASIADGFFPGSYNSPLHFGNGTRLTVT.

The chain links TRBV7-8 to TRBJ1-5, with 8 bases aligning to TRBD1. V trimming: 2 bases; J trimming: 7 bases; junction bases outside the gene matches: 13. The CDR3 extends over 17 amino acids. CDR1 and CDR2 (germline): SGHVS, FQNEAQ. The CDR3 is CASSLNPGQGRGQPQHF. The CDR3 DNA reads as TGTGCCAGCAGCTTAAATCCTGGACAGGGAAGGGGGCAGCCCCAGCATTTT. Using reference TRBV7-8 and TRBJ1-5 for the parts outside the CDR3, the full variable domain is GAGVSQSPRYKVAKRGQDVALRCDPISGHVSLFWYQQALGQGPEFLTYFQNEAQLDKSGLPSDRFFAERPEGSVSTLKIQRTQQEDSAVYLCASSLNPGQGRGQPQHFGDGTRLSIL.

The CDR3 is CASSSGQGITEAFF. The CDR3 DNA is TGTGCCAGCAGTTCAGGACAGGGGATAACTGAAGCTTTCTTT. The chain couples TRBV6-5 to TRBJ1-1, with TRBD1 matching 9 bases. Germline lookup yields CDR1 MNHEY and CDR2 SVGAGI. Trimming cost V 4 bases and J 5 bases; bases outside gene matches: 5. This CDR3 contains 14 residues.

The V call is TRBV5-1, the J call TRBJ2-7, with D maybe TRBD2 (5 bases). Trimming cost V 2 bases and J 2 bases, with 14 bases left between them. The CDR3 covers 15 residues. Germline V gene lookup returns CDR1 SGHRS and CDR2 YFSETQ. This CDR3 is CASSLTGVNPYEQYF. The CDR3 DNA is TGCGCCAGCAGCTTAACCGGGGTAAATCCCTACGAGCAGTACTTC.

J is TRBJ1-5 and V is TRBV19, with a weak D call TRBD1 (5 bases). The germline V gene encodes CDR1 LNHDA and CDR2 SQIVND (reference sequence). The CDR3 loop spans 15 amino acids. The V gene lost 6 bases and the J gene lost 0 bases, with 12 bases spanning the gap. CDR3 bases: TGTGCCAGTAGCCTGACAGAGTATAGCAATCAGCCCCAGCATTTT. It is translated as CASSLTEYSNQPQHF.

The J gene is TRBJ2-7, the V gene TRBV4-1; 7 positions agree with TRBD2. Losses at the gene ends were 2 bases for V and 0 bases for J; bases not matched to a gene: 1. The CDR3 consists of 14 residues. CDR1 and CDR2 (germline): MGHRA, YSYEKL. CDR3 region: CASSQPGGSYEQYF. CDR3 in DNA: TGCGCCAGCAGCCAACCGGGGGGCTCCTACGAGCAGTACTTC.

V gene TRBV19 combines with J gene TRBJ2-7, with TRBD1 matching over 9 bases. Germline assignment: CDR1 LNHDA and CDR2 SQIVND (reference sequence). The J segment lost 3 bases and the V segment lost 6 bases, leaving 9 bases of the junction unmatched. The CDR3 consists of 15 residues. Here the CDR3 reads CASSPGQGKRYEQYF. The CDR3 DNA reads as TGTGCCAGTAGCCCCGGACAGGGGAAACGCTACGAGCAGTACTTC.

The chain uses TRBV27 and TRBJ2-3; 7 positions match TRBD2. J gave up 3 bases and V 6 bases, and 9 bases lay outside the gene matches. The CDR3 contains 15 residues. The germline V gene has CDR1 MNHEY and CDR2 SMNVEV (reference sequence). The DNA of the CDR3 is TGTGCCAGCAGGTCTCTTGGGGGGGGAACAGATACGCAGTATTTT. The encoded protein is CASRSLGGGTDTQYF.

V usage is TRBV11-2 and J usage is TRBJ2-3, with 8 nucleotides matching TRBD2. Germline CDR1 and CDR2: SGHAT and FQNNGV. The CDR3 is made up of 15 amino acids. J was trimmed by 1 base and V by 2 bases; bases with no gene match: 2. The CDR3 coding sequence is TGTGCCAGCAGCTTATATAGCGGGGGCACAGATACGCAGTATTTT. This sequence encodes CASSLYSGGTDTQYF.

This chain connects TRBV9 to TRBJ2-3; D gene ambiguous. Germline V CDR1 and CDR2: SGDLS, YYNGEE. This CDR3 region has 15 residues. V dropped 2 bases and J dropped 1 base, with 11 bases sitting between them. Here the CDR3 reads CASSVTARGTDTQYF. CDR3 DNA sequence: TGTGCCAGCAGCGTTACCGCCCGGGGCACAGATACGCAGTATTTT.

V and J are TRBV6-2 or TRBV6-3 and TRBJ1-6; D unclear. Trimming shortened V by 0 bases and J by 11 bases, and 20 bases separated the two germline ends. The germline gives CDR1 MNHEY, CDR2 SVGEGT. This CDR3 has 17 residues. The CDR3 loop is CASSYSKADSLTPPLHF. Here the CDR3 DNA reads TGTGCCAGCAGTTACTCGAAGGCAGACTCACTCACCCCACCCCTCCACTTT.

V gene TRBV29-1 combines with J gene TRBJ2-5; the match to TRBD1 covers 7 bases. Trimming cost V 1 base and J 7 bases; bases outside gene matches: 12. The CDR3 totals 15 residues. Looked up from germline, CDR1 is SQVTM and CDR2 is ANQGSEA. CDR3 residues: CSVEVGQARKGTQYF. In DNA form, the CDR3 reads TGCAGCGTTGAAGTAGGACAGGCCCGAAAGGGGACCCAGTACTTC.